The 22 T cell receptor beta chains below all came from one sample that was sequenced in a study of cytomegalovirus exposure and HLA in healthy donors. PCR was performed using 60 Vbeta and 13 Jbeta primers. Sequencing was performed with immunoSEQ multiplex PCR; in TCRdb, only in-frame clones are kept and a portion is missing. The repertoire includes 70,000 to 95,000 clones, around 73% of them detected once, and about 3.5% sits in the top ten. The specimen was PBMCs. Every receptor here comes from a man aged 50-59 years in good health and CMV-seronegative.

This chain's CDR3 is CASSPGLAGRGDTQYF. The CDR3 coding sequence is TGTGCCAGCAGTCCCGGACTAGCGGGTCGCGGGGATACGCAGTATTTT. The rearrangement uses TRBV11-3 and TRBJ2-3; 11 positions match TRBD2. Losses at the gene ends were 6 bases for V and 6 bases for J; bases not matched to a gene: 11. Germline loops: CDR1 SGHNT, CDR2 YENEEA. This CDR3 is 16 amino acids long.

The CDR3 nucleotides read TGCGCCAGCAGCTTCAGATCAGGGGCGGCCGGAGAAAAACTGTTTTTT. It yields the protein CASSFRSGAAGEKLFF. J is TRBJ1-4 and V is TRBV5-1; possible D gene TRBD1, 6 bases. This CDR3 spans 16 amino acids. From germline, CDR1 is SGHRS and CDR2 YFSETQ. Trimming removed 2 bases at V and 8 bases at J, with 19 bases between.

This chain connects TRBV6-5 to TRBJ2-4; maybe TRBD2 (5 bases). Germline CDR1 is MNHEY and CDR2 is SVGAGI. V lost 2 bases and J lost 0, with 11 bases in between. The CDR3 has 16 residues. CDR3 DNA: TGTGCCAGCAGTTACGAGCGGCGCTCAGCCAAAAACATTCAGTACTTC. This gives the protein CASSYERRSAKNIQYF.

CDR3 nucleotide sequence: TGCAGCGTTGTTGTTAGCGGGGGATTGGGGGGTACGCAGTATTTT. Translating gives CSVVVSGGLGGTQYF. The chain uses TRBV29-1 and TRBJ2-3, with 9 bases matching TRBD2. Germline loops: CDR1 SQVTM, CDR2 ANQGSEA. CDR3 length: 15 residues. The ends lost 4 bases at V and 8 bases at J; junction bases unmatched: 13.

This chain connects TRBV7-2 to TRBJ1-5, with TRBD1 matching over 8 bases. V lost 2 bases to trimming and J lost 6 bases; unmatched junction nucleotides: 3. This CDR3 spans 14 amino acids. Germline CDR1 and CDR2: SGHTA and FQGNSA. The CDR3 sequence: CASSLNRGTQPQHF. DNA for the CDR3: TGTGCCAGCAGCTTAAACAGGGGGACTCAGCCCCAGCATTTT.

J is TRBJ2-5 and V is TRBV7-3; 8 bases map to TRBD2. The germline V gene has CDR1 SGHTA and CDR2 FQGTGA. This CDR3 spans 16 amino acids. V was clipped by 4 bases and J by 2 bases; unmatched bases: 9. The CDR3 nucleotides read TGTGCCAGCAGCTCGGCCCCGGGACTAGAACAAGAGACCCAGTACTTC. Its translation is CASSSAPGLEQETQYF.

V and J are TRBV19 and TRBJ1-5; unclear D gene. Germline lookup yields CDR1 LNHDA and CDR2 SQIVND (reference sequence). With 2 bases removed from V and 2 bases from J, the gap between germline ends came to 4 bases. The CDR3 is made up of 13 amino acids. CDR3 bases: TGTGCCAGTAGTATAATCGGCAATCAGCCCCAGCATTTT. Protein: CASSIIGNQPQHF.

V and J are TRBV6-6 and TRBJ2-2; 9 nucleotides agree with TRBD1. The V gene end was trimmed by 10 bases and the J gene end by 0 bases; junction bases not matched to a gene: 9. The CDR3 runs 16 residues. Germline V lookup: CDR1 MNHNY, CDR2 SVGAGI (reference sequence). CDR3 sequence reads: CAIRKGQGSNTGELFF. As DNA, the CDR3 is TGTGCCATCCGAAAAGGACAGGGGTCGAACACCGGGGAGCTGTTTTTT.

This clone was detected ten times or more. This rearrangement joins TRBV30 to TRBJ1-5; D remains ambiguous. Germline V lookup: CDR1 GTSNPN, CDR2 SVGIG (reference sequence). Trimming shortened V by 3 bases and J by 7 bases, and 7 bases separated the two germline ends. The CDR3 consists of 11 residues. The CDR3: CAWSPVQPQHF. CDR3 DNA sequence: TGTGCCTGGAGCCCGGTCCAGCCCCAGCATTTT.

This clone occurred once. This chain joins TRBV5-3 and TRBJ1-6; no reliable D call. TRBV5-3 is marked as an open reading frame, function uncertain. Trimming shortened V by 5 bases and J by 9 bases, and 21 bases separated the two germline ends. The CDR3 is 16 amino acids. DNA for the CDR3: TGTGCCAGAAGACGGAATGGTTGGAGGGAGGGTTCACCCCTCCACTTT. It yields the protein CARRRNGWREGSPLHF.

The chain recombines TRBV20-1 with TRBJ2-7; the D gene is possibly TRBD2 (5 bases). Trimming shortened V by 5 bases and J by 6 bases, and 8 bases separated the two germline ends. The CDR3 consists of 10 residues. Germline CDR1 reads DFQATT; CDR2 reads SNEGSKA (reference sequence). This chain's CDR3 is CSADRGEQYF. CDR3 in DNA: TGCAGTGCTGACCGGGGCGAGCAGTACTTC.

This clone was detected only a few times. This chain uses TRBV10-3 with TRBJ1-6; unclear D gene. This CDR3 comprises 12 residues. The V end lost 0 bases, the J end lost 15 bases, and 9 bases lay between the germline ends. Germline CDR1 reads ENHRY; CDR2 reads SYGVKD. The CDR3 spells CAISESGGLLHF. The CDR3 DNA reads TGTGCCATCAGTGAGTCCGGAGGGCTCCTCCACTTT.

This clone was picked up one time. The J gene is TRBJ2-5, the V gene TRBV7-9; D not certain. This CDR3 is 12 amino acids long. Germline values: CDR1 SEHNR, CDR2 FQNEAQ (reference sequence). V shed 4 bases and J shed 5 bases, with 8 bases lying between them. CDR3 coding DNA: TGTGCCAGCAGCTCCCTAACGGAGACCCAGTACTTC. Translated: CASSSLTETQYF.

The chain uses TRBV2 and TRBJ2-2; D call uncertain. V lost 8 bases and J 4 bases, leaving 8 bases between the germline ends. CDR1 is SNHLY and CDR2 is FYNNEI in the germline V gene. The CDR3 is 12 residues long. DNA for the CDR3: TGTGCCAGCCGTCTAGGCACCGGGGAGCTGTTTTTT. Its protein product is CASRLGTGELFF.

This chain uses TRBV19 with TRBJ2-7; 9 bases match TRBD1. The CDR3 consists of 14 residues. Germline CDR1 is LNHDA and CDR2 is SQIVND (reference sequence). With V trimmed by 3 bases and J by 3 bases, 3 bases remained unmatched. The CDR3 sequence is CASSIPGQGYEQYF. The DNA of the CDR3 is TGTGCCAGTAGTATCCCGGGACAGGGCTACGAGCAGTACTTC.

In its sample, this clone was seen once. This chain uses TRBV18 with TRBJ2-1, with TRBD2 as a possible D gene (5 bases). The germline V gene has CDR1 KGHSH and CDR2 LQKENI. The germline V and J ends were trimmed by 4 bases and 7 bases, with 11 bases remaining between them. There are 13 residues in the CDR3. For the CDR3, the DNA is TGTGCCAGCTCACGCGGCGGGCCGAATGAGCAGTTCTTC. It codes for CASSRGGPNEQFF.

This chain connects TRBV5-5 to TRBJ1-1; TRBD1 matches at 8 bases. The germline gives CDR1 SGHKS, CDR2 YYEKEE (reference sequence). This CDR3 has 14 amino acids. V shed 4 bases and J 1 base; nucleotides not matched to a gene: 3. This chain's CDR3 is CASSRQGTNTEAFF. Here the CDR3 DNA reads TGTGCCAGCAGCCGACAGGGGACGAACACTGAAGCTTTCTTT.

The chain is built from TRBV19 and TRBJ1-3; D remains unclear. V was trimmed by 3 bases and J by 7 bases, leaving 4 bases between them. Germline V lookup: CDR1 LNHDA, CDR2 SQIVND (reference sequence). The CDR3 length is 11 residues. CDR3 coding DNA: TGTGCCAGTAGTATTATGAACACCATATATTTT. This encodes CASSIMNTIYF.

The rearrangement uses TRBV7-8 and TRBJ1-5, with D uncertain. The CDR3 totals 15 residues. Looked up from germline, CDR1 is SGHVS and CDR2 is FQNEAQ. Trimming took off 4 bases at V and 4 bases at J, with 14 bases between the two ends. Here the CDR3 reads CASSSWSPGNQPQHF. CDR3 sequence (DNA): TGTGCCAGCAGCTCCTGGTCCCCGGGAAATCAGCCCCAGCATTTT.

Comment on this clone: Other DNA variants within this sample encode the same CDR3. CDR3 residues: CASSRGTSGGLDTDTQYF. The CDR3 nucleotides read TGCGCCAGCAGCCGAGGAACTAGCGGGGGCCTCGACACAGATACGCAGTATTTT. This chain joins TRBV4-1 and TRBJ2-3, with 11 nucleotides matching TRBD2. The J segment lost 2 bases and the V segment lost 4 bases, leaving 11 bases of the junction unmatched. Germline-derived CDR1 and CDR2 are MGHRA and YSYEKL. This CDR3 comprises 18 residues.

V usage is TRBV7-8 and J usage is TRBJ2-7; D might be TRBD2 (6 bases). Trimming took off 2 bases at V and 2 bases at J, with 10 bases between the two ends. Per the germline V gene, CDR1 is SGHVS and CDR2 is FQNEAQ. The CDR3 spans 14 residues. The DNA of the CDR3 is TGTGCCAGCAGCTTACAAGGACTACCCTACGAGCAGTACTTC. It codes for CASSLQGLPYEQYF.

This clone was observed a few times. This sequence joins TRBV6-5 and TRBJ2-5; 12 bases match TRBD1. The CDR3 is made up of 14 amino acids. Germline V gene sequence: CDR1 MNHEY, CDR2 SVGAGI. V shed 7 bases and J 10 bases; nucleotides not matched to a gene: 10. The CDR3 nucleotides are TGTGCCAGCATCGACCGGGACAGGGGGCGTGACCAGTACTTC. Translation gives CASIDRDRGRDQYF.